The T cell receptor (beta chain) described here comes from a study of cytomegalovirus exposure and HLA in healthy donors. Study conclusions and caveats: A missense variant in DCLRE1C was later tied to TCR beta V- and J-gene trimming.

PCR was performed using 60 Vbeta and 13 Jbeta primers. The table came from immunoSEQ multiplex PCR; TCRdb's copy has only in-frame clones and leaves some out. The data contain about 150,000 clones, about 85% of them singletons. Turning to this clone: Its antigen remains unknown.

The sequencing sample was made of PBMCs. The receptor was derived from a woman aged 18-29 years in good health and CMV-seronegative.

CDR3: CASSFGTGPYGYTF. The DNA for the CDR3 is TGTGCCAGCAGTTTCGGGACAGGGCCCTATGGCTACACCTTC. V and J are TRBV28 and TRBJ1-2, with 9 bases matching TRBD1. The CDR3 totals 14 residues. V shed 3 bases, J shed 4 bases, and the junction held 3 bases outside the gene matches. Germline assignment: CDR1 MDHEN and CDR2 SYDVKM.